The 12 T cell receptor beta chains presented below share a single source sample, sequenced in a study of CD8 T cells in Susac syndrome. Reverse transcription of roughly 0.5 to 1 ug RNA used random hexamers. Each CDR3 protein is one row after TCRdb ran MiXCR on the immunoSEQ multiplex PCR reads. The sample lists under 550,000 distinct CDR3 sequences, more than 80% seen once, with 0.09% to 0.15% in the top ten. Sample: CD8+ T cells from PBMCs. The receptors were gathered from a human donor with multiple sclerosis.

This chain connects TRBV5-4 to TRBJ1-1; the D gene is possibly TRBD1 (6 bases). V lost 2 bases and J lost 6, with 14 bases in between. This CDR3 has 14 residues. Germline V gene data show CDR1 as SGHNT and CDR2 as YYREEE (reference sequence). The CDR3: CASSFVAGAPEAFF. The CDR3 region has the DNA TGTGCCAGCAGCTTCGTAGCAGGGGCACCTGAAGCTTTCTTT.

The chain carries TRBV20-1 and TRBJ1-2; no reliable D call. Germline lookup yields CDR1 DFQATT and CDR2 SNEGSKA (reference sequence). This CDR3 is built from 14 residues. Trimming stripped 1 base from V and 0 bases from J, with 9 bases between. The CDR3 bases are TGCAGTGCTAGAGTGGGCTTCCCTAACTATGGCTACACCTTC. The encoded protein is CSARVGFPNYGYTF.

V gene TRBV7-9 combines with J gene TRBJ1-1; D is undetermined. CDR1 and CDR2 (germline): SEHNR, FQNEAQ (reference sequence). The CDR3 runs to 12 residues. V lost 5 bases and J lost 4, with 8 bases in between. The CDR3 protein is CASSPNPTEAFF. CDR3 nucleotides: TGTGCCAGCAGCCCAAATCCCACTGAAGCTTTCTTT. Drawing the rest from reference TRBV7-9 and TRBJ1-1, the complete variable domain is DTGVSQNPRHKITKRGQNVTFRCDPISEHNRLYWYRQTLGQGPEFLTYFQNEAQLEKSRLLSDRFSAERPKGSFSTLEIQRTEQGDSAMYLCASSPNPTEAFFGQGTRLTVV.

The gene calls are TRBV27 and TRBJ2-7, with D tentatively TRBD1 (6 bases). Germline V gene sequence: CDR1 MNHEY, CDR2 SMNVEV (reference sequence). V was clipped by 5 bases and J by 2 bases, with 13 bases between them. The CDR3 extends over 14 amino acids. CDR3 nucleotides: TGTGCCAGCAGTCTTCGACAGGAACCCTACGAGCAGTACTTC. It specifies CASSLRQEPYEQYF.

This sequence joins TRBV28 and TRBJ2-7; 11 bases line up with TRBD1. The length of the CDR3 is 17 residues. With 4 bases clipped from V and 5 bases from J, the junction kept 13 bases outside the gene matches. Germline V gene data show CDR1 as MDHEN and CDR2 as SYDVKM. DNA for the CDR3: TGTGCCAGCAGTTCTACAGATGAGGGACAGGGGGTCCACGAGCAGTACTTC. The encoded protein is CASSSTDEGQGVHEQYF.

J is TRBJ2-4 and V is TRBV5-8; tentatively, D is TRBD1 (6 bases). The V gene's germline CDR1 is SGHTS and CDR2 YDEGEE. The germline V and J ends were trimmed by 4 bases and 1 base, with 18 bases remaining between them. This CDR3 has 17 residues. DNA for the CDR3: TGTGCCAGCAGCCAGCAGTTTGGGGGCGACGCCAAAAACATTCAGTACTTC. This translates into CASSQQFGGDAKNIQYF.

The chain uses TRBV27 and TRBJ2-7; 8 bases line up with TRBD2. Germline V CDR1 and CDR2: MNHEY, SMNVEV (reference sequence). J was trimmed by 6 bases and V by 8 bases; bases with no gene match: 18. This CDR3 comprises 16 residues. The CDR3 sequence: CASAAGGPDEGFEQYF. In DNA, the CDR3 is TGTGCCAGCGCGGCGGGAGGCCCCGACGAGGGGTTCGAGCAGTACTTC.

This chain connects TRBV19 to TRBJ2-3, with unresolved D. There are 13 residues in the CDR3. V was shortened by 5 bases and J by 0 bases, with 6 bases between the two germline ends. Germline V gene sequence: CDR1 LNHDA, CDR2 SQIVND (reference sequence). The CDR3 sequence: CASSALSTDTQYF. CDR3 DNA sequence: TGTGCCAGTAGTGCCCTTAGCACAGATACGCAGTATTTT.

The chain's CDR3 is CSARWSATVGYTF. The CDR3 coding sequence is TGCAGTGCTAGATGGTCCGCCACTGTGGGCTACACCTTC. V and J are TRBV20-1 and TRBJ1-2; D remains unclear. The CDR3 covers 13 residues. Germline V gene data show CDR1 as DFQATT and CDR2 as SNEGSKA (reference sequence). V was clipped by 2 bases and J by 8 bases, with 15 bases between them.

The gene calls are TRBV7-3 and TRBJ1-2; tentative D call: TRBD1 (5 bases). Germline V gives CDR1 SGHTA, CDR2 FQGTGA. V was trimmed by 3 bases and J by 3 bases, leaving 14 bases between them. This CDR3 is 15 amino acids long. CDR3 nucleotide sequence: TGTGCCAGCAGCTTCTCAACCGACAGCGACTATGGCTACACCTTC. Its translation: CASSFSTDSDYGYTF.

The rearrangement links TRBV7-9 to TRBJ1-1, with D possibly being TRBD1 (6 bases). CDR3 length equals 17 residues. CDR1 SEHNR and CDR2 FQNEAQ come from the germline V gene (reference sequence). The V gene lost 0 bases and the J gene lost 0 bases, with 14 bases spanning the gap. The CDR3 DNA reads as TGTGCCAGCAGCTTAGCGGGCCGGGGGCGCATGAACACTGAAGCTTTCTTT. Its protein product is CASSLAGRGRMNTEAFF.

The chain joins TRBV30 to TRBJ1-1; 7 bases are a match to TRBD1. Germline V gene sequence: CDR1 GTSNPN, CDR2 SVGIG (reference sequence). The CDR3 loop spans 12 amino acids. The trim removed 2 bases at V and 5 bases at J, leaving 2 bases unmatched. CDR3 in DNA: TGTGCCTGGAGTCAGACAGGGACTGAAGCTTTCTTT. This sequence encodes CAWSQTGTEAFF.